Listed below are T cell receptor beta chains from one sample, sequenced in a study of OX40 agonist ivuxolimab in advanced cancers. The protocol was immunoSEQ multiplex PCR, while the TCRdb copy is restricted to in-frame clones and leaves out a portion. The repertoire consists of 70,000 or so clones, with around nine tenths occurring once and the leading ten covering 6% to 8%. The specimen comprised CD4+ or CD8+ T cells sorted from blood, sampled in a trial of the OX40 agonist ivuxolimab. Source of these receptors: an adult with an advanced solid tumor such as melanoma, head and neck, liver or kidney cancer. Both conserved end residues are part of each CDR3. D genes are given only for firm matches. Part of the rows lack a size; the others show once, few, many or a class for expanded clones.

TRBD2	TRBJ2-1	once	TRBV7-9	TGTGCCAGCAGCTTTAGCGGGGGGACTTACAATGAGCAGTTCTTC	CASSFSGGTYNEQFF
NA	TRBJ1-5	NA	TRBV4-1	TGCGCCAGCAGCCAAAATCAGGGGCCGCCCCAGCATTTT	CASSQNQGPPQHF
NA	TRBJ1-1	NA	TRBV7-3	TGTGCCAGCAGCTCTGGACACCACACTGAAGCTTTCTTT	CASSSGHHTEAFF
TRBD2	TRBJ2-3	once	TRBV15	TGTGCCACCAGCAGCGACGGGAGGGGAGATACGCAGTATTTT	CATSSDGRGDTQYF
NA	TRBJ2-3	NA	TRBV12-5	TGTGCTATCTTACCCGGATCTAGCACAGATACGCAGTATTTT	CAILPGSSTDTQYF
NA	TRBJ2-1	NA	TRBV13	TGTGCCAGCAGCCTGGGCTCCTACAATGAGCAGTTCTTC	CASSLGSYNEQFF
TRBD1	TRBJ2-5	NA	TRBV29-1	TGCAGCGTTGTACAGGGGCAATGGTACCAAGAGACCCAGTACTTC	CSVVQGQWYQETQYF
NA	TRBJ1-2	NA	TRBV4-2	TGTGCCAGCAGCCAAGAAAGGCTCGCTATCGTCGATGGCTACACCTTC	CASSQERLAIVDGYTF
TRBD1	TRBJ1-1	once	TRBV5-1	TGCGCCAGCAGCCCGGGACAGGGGTACACTGAAGCTTTCTTT	CASSPGQGYTEAFF
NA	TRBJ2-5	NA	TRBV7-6	TGTGCCAGCAGCCCCGTTGGACGCTCAATAACAGAGACCCAGTACTTC	CASSPVGRSITETQYF
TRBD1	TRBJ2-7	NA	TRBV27	TGTGCCAGCAGTTTCCCGGGACAGGGGGTCTACGAGCAGTACTTC	CASSFPGQGVYEQYF
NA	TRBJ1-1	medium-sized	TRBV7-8	TGTGCCAGCAGCTTAGCACAGGGTACAGAAGCTTTCTTT	CASSLAQGTEAFF
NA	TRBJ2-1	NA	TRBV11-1	TGTGCCAGCAGCCGGGGTGGTGAGCAGTTCTTC	CASSRGGEQFF
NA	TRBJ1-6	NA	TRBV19	TGTGCCAGTATGGGGGGAATTCGGTCACCCCTCCACTTT	CASMGGIRSPLHF
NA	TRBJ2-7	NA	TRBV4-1	TGCGCCAGCAGCCAAGGGGGGACCGAGCAGTACTTC	CASSQGGTEQYF
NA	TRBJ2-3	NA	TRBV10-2	TGCGCCAGCATGGGGGGCACAGATACGCAGTATTTT	CASMGGTDTQYF
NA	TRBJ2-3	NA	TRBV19	TGTGCCAGTAGTATTACTCGGGACACCCTCACAGATACGCAGTATTTT	CASSITRDTLTDTQYF
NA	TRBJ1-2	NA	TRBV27	TGTGCCAGCAGCCCAACCACGACAGGCGCGGGTGGCTACACCTTC	CASSPTTTGAGGYTF
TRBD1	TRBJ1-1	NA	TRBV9	TGTGCCAGCAGCGTTAGGGGACAGGGGGACACTGAAGCTTTCTTT	CASSVRGQGDTEAFF
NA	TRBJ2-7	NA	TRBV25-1	TGTGCCAGCAGTGAACAGGTAGGGGAATACGAGCAGTACTTC	CASSEQVGEYEQYF
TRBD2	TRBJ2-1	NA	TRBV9	TGTGCCAGCGGGCCAAGCGGGGGGGCCTGGGAGCAGTTCTTC	CASGPSGGAWEQFF
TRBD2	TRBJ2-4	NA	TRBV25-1	TGTGCCAGCAGTGTGGGAGGGTCCGTTCAGTACTTC	CASSVGGSVQYF
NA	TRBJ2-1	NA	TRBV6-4	TGTGCCAGCAGTGACTCGGGGGGCTACAATGAGCAGTTCTTC	CASSDSGGYNEQFF
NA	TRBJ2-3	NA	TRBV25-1	TGTGCCAGCAGTGAAGGGGGGCCGAGCACAGATACGCAGTATTTT	CASSEGGPSTDTQYF
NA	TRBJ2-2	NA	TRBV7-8	TGTGCCAGCAGCTTAGATTGGCAAAACACCGGGGAGCTGTTTTTT	CASSLDWQNTGELFF
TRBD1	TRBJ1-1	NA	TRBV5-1	TGCGCCAGCAGCTTGGCCCAAGGCGGAGGGGGCGCCCCGGGCACTGAAGCTTTCTTT	CASSLAQGGGGAPGTEAFF
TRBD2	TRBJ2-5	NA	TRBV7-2	TGTGCCAGCAGCTTAGCGGGGGGAGGGGAGACCCAGTACTTC	CASSLAGGGETQYF
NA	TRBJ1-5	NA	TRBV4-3	TGCGCCAGCAGCCAAGTGTGGGGTTCTAATCAGCCCCAGCATTTT	CASSQVWGSNQPQHF
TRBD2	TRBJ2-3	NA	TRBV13	TGTGCCAGCAGCGAGCGGGGGGCAGGCACAGATACGCAGTATTTT	CASSERGAGTDTQYF
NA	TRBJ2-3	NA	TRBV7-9	TGTGCCAGCAGCTTTAACCGGGACTTTAGCACAGATACGCAGTATTTT	CASSFNRDFSTDTQYF
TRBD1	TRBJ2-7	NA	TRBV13	TGTGCCAGCAGCTTGGGACAGGCAGCCTACGAGCAGTACTTC	CASSLGQAAYEQYF
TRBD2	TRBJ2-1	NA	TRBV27	TGTGCCAGCAGTTTTCCGGTCCGGGGGGGCCCCTCCTACAATGAGCAGTTCTTC	CASSFPVRGGPSYNEQFF
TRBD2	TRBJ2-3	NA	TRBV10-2	TGCGCCAGCTTGTCATACAGCGGGGGGGCCCCAGATACGCAGTATTTT	CASLSYSGGAPDTQYF
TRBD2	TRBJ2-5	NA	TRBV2	TGTGCCAGCAGTGGGCGGGAGGGGAGAGAGACCCAGTACTTC	CASSGREGRETQYF
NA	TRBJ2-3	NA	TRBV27	TGTGCCAGCAGTTATCTGCAGTCCACAGATACGCAGTATTTT	CASSYLQSTDTQYF
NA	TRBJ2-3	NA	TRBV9	TGTGCCAGCAGCGTAGACGGTGACGGCACAGATACGCAGTATTTT	CASSVDGDGTDTQYF
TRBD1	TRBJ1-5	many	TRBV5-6	TGTGCCAGCAGCTACGGGACAGGGAAACAGCCCCAGCATTTT	CASSYGTGKQPQHF
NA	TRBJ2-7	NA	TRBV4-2	TGTGCCAGCAGCCAAGTTGCTAGCGACTCCTACGAGCAGTACTTC	CASSQVASDSYEQYF
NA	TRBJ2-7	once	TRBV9	TGTGCCAGCAGCGTAGTGGATAGCTCCTACGAGCAGTACTTC	CASSVVDSSYEQYF
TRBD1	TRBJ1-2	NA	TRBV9	TGTGCCAGCAGCGTAGGGGACAGGGGAATCGGCGGCTACACCTTC	CASSVGDRGIGGYTF
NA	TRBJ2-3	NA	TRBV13	TGTGCCAGCAGCGACCCCGGGGGGCCAGATACGCAGTATTTT	CASSDPGGPDTQYF
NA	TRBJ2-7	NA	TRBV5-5	TGTGCCAGCTCGCAAGGTGTAACCTACGAGCAGTACTTC	CASSQGVTYEQYF
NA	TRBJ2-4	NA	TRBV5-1	TGCGCCAGCAGCTACGGCGGGGCAAACATTCAGTACTTC	CASSYGGANIQYF
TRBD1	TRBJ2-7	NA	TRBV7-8	TGTGCCAGCAGCTTGGGTGGACAGGGAAGCTTC	CASSLGGQGSF
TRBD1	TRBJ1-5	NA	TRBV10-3	TGTGCCATCAGAGCGGACAGGGAGGATCAGCCCCAGCATTTT	CAIRADREDQPQHF
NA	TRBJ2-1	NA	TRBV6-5	TGTGCCAGCAGTTTTTTGGATGAGCAGTTCTTC	CASSFLDEQFF
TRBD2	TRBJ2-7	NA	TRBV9	TGTGCCAGCACCCGGAGCGGGGGGGCTCTCCACGAGCAGTACTTC	CASTRSGGALHEQYF
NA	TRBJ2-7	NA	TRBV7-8	TGTGCCAGCAGCATAGAACAGACCTACGAGCAGTACTTC	CASSIEQTYEQYF
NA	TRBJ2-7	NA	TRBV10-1	TGCGCCAGCAGTGAAGGGGGGACCCCACATTTAGAGCAGTACTTC	CASSEGGTPHLEQYF
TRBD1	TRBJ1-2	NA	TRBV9	TGTGCCAGCAGCCCGGGACAGCCATATGGCTACACCTTC	CASSPGQPYGYTF